The T cell receptor beta chain under discussion was sequenced for a study of T-cell reconstitution after alpha-beta-depleted transplantation in children. This CDR3 contains 13 residues. V lost 4 bases and J 6 bases, leaving 13 bases between the germline ends. Germline lookup yields CDR1 SNHLY and CDR2 FYNNEI. Study-wide points: Several hundred expanded graft clones reportedly gave rise to the alpha-beta T cells present about two months after transplant. T-cell counts and diversity at one year post-transplant came mainly from newly produced T cells.

Molecular barcoding with unique molecular identifiers was used for the TCRbeta library. TCRdb passed the PCR reads through MiXCR, listing each CDR3 protein once. The repertoire has about a million distinct CDR3 sequences, less than 30% of them found once; the top ten carry roughly 30%. A word on this clonotype: Its antigen is still unknown.

V and J are TRBV2 and TRBJ2-7; D unclear. Source: PBMCs, mostly from graft donor cells, taken 360 days after TCRalphabeta/CD19-depleted stem cell transplant. This receptor was identified in a boy younger than two who had a stem cell transplant for SCID, so the T cells may come from the graft donor. The DNA for the CDR3 is TGTGCCAGCAGTGGCACGTGGGCCATCGAGCAGTACTTC. It specifies CASSGTWAIEQYF. Based on the CDR3 plus reference TRBV2 and TRBJ2-7, the full variable domain is EPEVTQTPSHQVTQMGQEVILRCVPISNHLYFYWYRQILGQKVEFLVSFYNNEISEKSEIFDDQFSVERPDGSNFTLKIRSTKLEDSAMYFCASSGTWAIEQYFGPGTRLTVT.